The 13 T cell receptor beta chains below were found in one sample sequenced in a study of cytomegalovirus exposure and HLA in healthy donors (dated by TCRdb to between 2016 and 2019). Libraries were constructed by the immunoSEQ multiplex PCR assay. For the multiplex PCR, a mixture combining 60 forward primers for TCR Vbeta segments and 13 reverse primers for TCR Jbeta segments was used. TCRdb re-hosts the immuneACCESS table, in-frame sequences only. Its copies lack some clones; in the studies checked, an unresolved V gene accounts for under half of them, and the cause for the rest is not known. Within this sample are around 180,000 clones, with about 80% of them counted one time only. The ten largest clonotypes hold more than 0.4% of the sample. The material sequenced was PBMCs. The source of these receptors is a woman aged 45-60 years in good health and CMV-seronegative.

The chain recombines TRBV28 with TRBJ2-2; 9 nucleotides line up with TRBD2. Germline V CDR1 and CDR2: MDHEN, SYDVKM. CDR3 length: 16 residues. V lost 6 bases to trimming and J lost 2 bases; unmatched junction nucleotides: 7. CDR3 in amino acids: CASRLGGGGNTGELFF. CDR3 coding DNA: TGTGCCAGCAGATTGGGCGGGGGGGGCAACACCGGGGAGCTGTTTTTT.

The rearrangement uses TRBV4-3 and TRBJ2-7, with a possible D match to TRBD1 (6 bases). The CDR3 has 15 amino acids. In germline, CDR1 is LGHNA, CDR2 YSLEER. The V gene lost 0 bases and the J gene lost 0 bases, with 9 bases spanning the gap. DNA of the CDR3: TGCGCCAGCAGCCAAGAAGACAGGAGCTCCTACGAGCAGTACTTC. Residues: CASSQEDRSSYEQYF.

The V gene is TRBV30, the J gene TRBJ1-2; 8 bases fit TRBD1. Germline trimming cut 3 bases from V and 8 bases from J; bases unmatched to any gene: 8. The CDR3 consists of 13 residues. Germline V gene data show CDR1 as GTSNPN and CDR2 as SVGIG (reference sequence). CDR3: CAWSAGQAQGYTF. In nucleotides, the CDR3 is TGTGCCTGGAGCGCGGGACAGGCTCAGGGCTACACCTTC.

The genes are TRBV10-2 and TRBJ2-7, with no clear D. V was clipped by 7 bases and J by 2 bases, with 12 bases between them. In germline, CDR1 is WSHSY, CDR2 SAAADI. The CDR3 has 13 residues. CDR3 bases: TGCGCCAGCACCGCCGACTCAACCTACGAGCAGTACTTC. Translated, it gives CASTADSTYEQYF.

The genes are TRBV5-8 and TRBJ1-1; D is ambiguous. Trimming removed 2 bases from V and 0 bases from J, with 14 bases in between. The germline V gene has CDR1 SGHTS and CDR2 YDEGEE. The CDR3 consists of 16 residues. The CDR3 region has the DNA TGTGCCAGCAGCTTCTCGCGGGGTTACATGAACACTGAAGCTTTCTTT. It translates to CASSFSRGYMNTEAFF.

The chain has TRBV6-5 and TRBJ2-5; the match to TRBD2 covers 7 bases. The DNA end lines up better with TRBJ2-7; the J call may be wrong. CDR1 is MNHEY and CDR2 is SVGAGI in the germline V gene. The CDR3 is made up of 15 amino acids. This CDR3 reads CASSAELASNYEQYF. Written as DNA, the CDR3 is TGTGCCAGCAGTGCTGAACTAGCGTCGAACTACGAGCAGTACTTC.

The sample holds a few counts of this clone. The chain employs TRBV19 and TRBJ2-6; D is ambiguous. Germline V lookup: CDR1 LNHDA, CDR2 SQIVND (reference sequence). V was shortened by 6 bases and J by 4 bases, with 10 bases between the two germline ends. The length of the CDR3 is 14 residues. CDR3 nucleotide sequence: TGTGCCAGTAGCACATCCCCAGGGGCCAACGTCCTGACTTTC. Protein sequence: CASSTSPGANVLTF.

This clone is medium-sized. The rearrangement uses TRBV6-4 and TRBJ2-2; 8 bases map to TRBD2. The CDR3 is 15 amino acids. Per germline, CDR1 MRHNA and CDR2 SNTAGT. J gave up 5 bases and V 5 bases, and 7 bases lay outside the gene matches. CDR3 amino acids: CASSKSGSDTGELFF. For the CDR3, the DNA is TGTGCCAGCAGTAAGAGCGGGAGCGATACCGGGGAGCTGTTTTTT.

This clone was recorded once. The chain's CDR3 is CASSLATSGSSGETQYF. The CDR3, as DNA: TGCGCCAGCAGCTTGGCAACTAGCGGGAGTTCCGGGGAGACCCAGTACTTC. V gene TRBV5-1 combines with J gene TRBJ2-5; 11 nucleotides line up with TRBD2. In germline, CDR1 is SGHRS, CDR2 YFSETQ. The junction had 9 bases not matched to a gene; V was cut back by 0 bases and J by 5 bases. The CDR3 contains 17 residues.

The V call is TRBV9, the J call TRBJ2-5; 7 bases match TRBD2. This CDR3 comprises 18 residues. The germline V gene encodes CDR1 SGDLS and CDR2 YYNGEE. Losses at the gene ends were 0 bases for V and 2 bases for J; bases not matched to a gene: 13. Here the CDR3 reads CASSVAGRRGTAQETQYF. The CDR3 DNA is TGTGCCAGCAGCGTAGCCGGAAGGCGGGGGACCGCACAAGAGACCCAGTACTTC.

The chain uses TRBV11-2 and TRBJ1-4; tentatively, D is TRBD1 (5 bases). The CDR3 has 14 residues. The V end was cut by 3 bases, the J end by 3 bases, with 8 bases between. The germline gives CDR1 SGHAT, CDR2 FQNNGV. The CDR3 here is CASSFQGANEKLFF. CDR3 coding DNA: TGTGCCAGCAGCTTCCAGGGTGCTAATGAAAAACTGTTTTTT.

The V and J genes are TRBV19 and TRBJ2-7; 15 nucleotides match TRBD2. The CDR3 has 15 residues. The ends lost 4 bases at V and 5 bases at J; junction bases unmatched: 3. From germline, CDR1 is LNHDA and CDR2 SQIVND (reference sequence). CDR3 nucleotide sequence: TGTGCCAGTAGTACCCGGACTAGCGGGAGGGACGAGCAGTACTTC. It translates to CASSTRTSGRDEQYF.

The table lists this clone with a count of one. The chain couples TRBV5-1 to TRBJ2-3; 7 bases are a match to TRBD2. The CDR3 extends over 14 amino acids. Germline V gives CDR1 SGHRS, CDR2 YFSETQ. J gave up 0 bases and V 4 bases, and 2 bases lay outside the gene matches. The CDR3 DNA is TGCGCCAGCAGCCTAGCGGAAAGCACAGATACGCAGTATTTT. Translated: CASSLAESTDTQYF.